These 5 T cell receptor beta chains were all obtained from the same sample, sequenced in a study of identical twins. A single record per CDR3 protein comes from TCRdb applying MiXCR to the 5' RACE reads. Among 300,000 to 400,000 distinct CDR3 sequences listed, more than 9% were seen once. These records were also assigned to another study, of yellow fever vaccine responses in identical twins.

Sequenced: CD8+ T cells sorted from blood. These receptors all stem from a woman younger than 30 in good health.

This clonotype was counted only a few times. The chain couples TRBV5-4 to TRBJ2-1; D call uncertain. V was trimmed by 2 bases and J by 1 base, leaving 10 bases between them. This CDR3 is 15 amino acids long. CDR1 is SGHNT and CDR2 is YYREEE in the germline V gene (reference sequence). The CDR3 is CASSFAVGSYNEQFF. Written as DNA, the CDR3 is TGTGCCAGCAGCTTCGCGGTTGGGTCCTACAATGAGCAGTTCTTC.

There are many counts of this clonotype. The chain employs TRBV12-3 or TRBV12-4 and TRBJ1-1; a weak D match, TRBD1 (6 bases). This CDR3 comprises 16 residues. Trimming removed 5 bases at V and 1 base at J, with 17 bases between. The CDR3 nucleotides read TGTGCCAGCAGTAACCCGACAGGCCATGAGAACACTGAAGCTTTCTTT. This encodes CASSNPTGHENTEAFF.

This clonotype was picked up a small number of times. V and J are TRBV9 and TRBJ1-1; maybe TRBD1 (6 bases). CDR1 is SGDLS, CDR2 YYNGEE, per germline. The ends were cut back, 3 bases at V and 4 bases at J, with 13 bases in the middle. The CDR3 consists of 14 residues. CDR3 sequence reads: CASSAGVASTEAFF. DNA of the CDR3: TGTGCCAGCAGCGCAGGGGTTGCTTCCACTGAAGCTTTCTTT.

The gene calls are TRBV11-2 and TRBJ1-5, with a tentative D call TRBD1 (6 bases). The CDR3 length is 16 residues. Germline V CDR1 and CDR2: SGHAT, FQNNGV. V shed 4 bases and J shed 0 bases, with 13 bases lying between them. For the CDR3, the DNA is TGTGCCAGCAGCTCCCATACAGGGTCTAGCAATCAGCCCCAGCATTTT. Encoded protein: CASSSHTGSSNQPQHF.

This clonotype was detected many times. The V gene is TRBV7-9, the J gene TRBJ2-7; D gene unclear. Germline V CDR1 and CDR2: SEHNR, FQNEAQ (reference sequence). This CDR3 has 11 amino acids. The V end was cut by 1 base, the J end by 11 bases, with 9 bases between. CDR3 sequence reads: CASSLGAEEYF. The CDR3 DNA sequence: TGTGCCAGCAGCTTAGGGGCAGAAGAGTACTTC.